This note documents a single TCR beta chain sequence. Its antigen is not identified. The sample originates from a study of cytomegalovirus exposure and HLA in healthy donors. Study-wide findings and caveats: In a later analysis, most CMV-associated TCR beta chains appeared HLA-restricted. TCR beta sequences reportedly predicted most subjects' HLA-A and HLA-B alleles accurately. Excluded were some V segments that proved indistinguishable, including TRBV6-2 and TRBV6-3.

Trimming stripped 6 bases from V and 5 bases from J, with 19 bases between. This CDR3 contains 15 residues. CDR1 is MNHEY, CDR2 SVGAGI, per germline. This PCR relied on a set of 60 Vbeta primers and 13 Jbeta primers. TCRdb's copy holds only in-frame clones and misses some; the assay was immunoSEQ multiplex PCR. The sample consists of under 200,000 clones, about 88% of them appearing once. Though nominally healthy at sampling, donors likely had unrecorded immune exposures. The J gene is TRBJ1-2, the V gene TRBV6-5; perhaps TRBD1 as D (5 bases). Sample: PBMCs. This TCR derives from a young woman in good health and CMV-seronegative. The CDR3 protein is CASSQGRAISYGYTF. Here the CDR3 DNA reads TGTGCCAGCAGCCAGGGAAGGGCCATTAGTTATGGCTACACCTTC.